The 22 T cell receptor beta chains below were found in one sample sequenced in a study of neurological immune-mediated disorders. Time point: longitudinal time-point 2. TCRdb re-analysed the 5' RACE reads in MiXCR, keeping a single row per CDR3 protein. This sample carries 60,000 to 75,000 distinct CDR3 sequences, 9.7% of them seen once, and the ten largest clones take around an eighth. The source material was PBMCs. Receptor source: a man between 25 and 39 years old in good health.

About this clonotype: The junction departs from germline at one end; a sequencing error may be responsible. The rearrangement joins TRBV15 to TRBJ2-2, with D maybe TRBD2 (7 bases). Germline CDR1 is LNHNV and CDR2 is YYDKDF (reference sequence). The length of the CDR3 is 16 residues. The CDR3 DNA reads TGTGCCACCAGCAGAGCTCGGGGGGCGATGACCGGGAAGCTGTTTTTT. Protein product: CATSRARGAMTGKLFF.

This clonotype has ten or more counts. J is TRBJ1-3 and V is TRBV6-1, with D possibly TRBD1 on 5 matching bases. The CDR3 has 14 residues. V was clipped by 0 bases and J by 6 bases, with 9 bases between them. Germline V lookup: CDR1 MNHNS, CDR2 SASEGT. The CDR3 here is CASSEAQGVNTIYF. Written as DNA, the CDR3 is TGTGCCAGCAGTGAAGCGCAGGGAGTAAACACCATATATTTT.

This clonotype came up many times. The chain carries TRBV10-3 and TRBJ1-1; no reliable D call. The CDR3 runs 12 residues. Germline-derived CDR1 and CDR2 are ENHRY and SYGVKD. V was trimmed by 6 bases and J by 5 bases, leaving 10 bases between them. CDR3 nucleotides: TGTGCCATCAGGCAGCCCGGAACTGAAGCTTTCTTT. Residues: CAIRQPGTEAFF.

Here the CDR3 DNA reads TGTGCCAGTAGTATAGGACCCGACAGGGCAGTGAACATTCAGTACTTC. Amino acid sequence: CASSIGPDRAVNIQYF. The chain recombines TRBV19 with TRBJ2-4, with 7 bases fitting TRBD1. The CDR3 runs 16 residues. Germline CDR1 LNHDA, CDR2 SQIVND (reference sequence). With 1 base clipped from V and 7 bases from J, the junction kept 10 bases outside the gene matches.

The chain uses TRBV14 and TRBJ2-5; D tentatively reads TRBD1 or TRBD2 (6 bases each). The CDR3 contains 14 residues. V was pared by 1 base and J by 3 bases, with 9 bases between. Germline V gene data show CDR1 as SGHDN and CDR2 as FVKESK. The CDR3 protein is CASSQAGAEETQYF. As DNA, the CDR3 is TGTGCCAGCAGCCAAGCGGGGGCCGAAGAGACCCAGTACTTC.

This clonotype showed up many times. The chain combines TRBV20-1 with TRBJ2-7; 9 bases match TRBD1. There are 15 residues in the CDR3. V shed 2 bases and J 7 bases; nucleotides not matched to a gene: 12. Germline loops: CDR1 DFQATT, CDR2 SNEGSKA (reference sequence). CDR3 residues: CSARIPGQGLSEQYF. The DNA for the CDR3 is TGCAGTGCTAGAATCCCGGGACAGGGATTGAGTGAGCAGTACTTC.

This clonotype appeared many times. This chain uses TRBV5-1 with TRBJ1-1; TRBD1 matches 8 bases. Germline V CDR1 and CDR2: SGHRS, YFSETQ. The length of the CDR3 is 18 residues. V lost 0 bases and J lost 0; bases outside the gene matches: 10. CDR3 DNA sequence: TGCGCCAGCAGCTTGGCCTACAGCCGGACAGGGCTGAACACTGAAGCTTTCTTT. Its protein is CASSLAYSRTGLNTEAFF.

Comment on this clonotype: One end of the junction fails to match germline, which may point to a read error. The chain recombines TRBV9 with TRBJ1-2; perhaps TRBD1 as D (5 bases). Germline CDR1 is SGDLS and CDR2 is YYNGEE. The CDR3 spans 13 residues. For the CDR3, the DNA is TGTGCCATCAGCGTTGCCAGGGACTATGGCTACACCTTC. This gives the protein CAISVARDYGYTF.

This clonotype has ten or more counts. The chain has TRBV4-1 and TRBJ2-7, with no clear D. The V gene's germline CDR1 is MGHRA and CDR2 YSYEKL. The CDR3 consists of 14 residues. V was cut by 1 base and J by 5 bases, with 12 bases left in between. The CDR3 nucleotides are TGCGCCAGCAGCCAAGGAAGACTCAAGGACGAGCAGTACTTC. Translating gives CASSQGRLKDEQYF.

The gene calls are TRBV10-2 and TRBJ2-5; TRBD2 agrees at 12 bases. V shed 6 bases, J shed 5 bases, and the junction held 7 bases outside the gene matches. Germline V lookup: CDR1 WSHSY, CDR2 SAAADI. This CDR3 contains 15 residues. CDR3 in amino acids: CASRPGLAGTETQYF. The CDR3 DNA is TGCGCCAGCAGGCCCGGACTAGCGGGAACGGAGACCCAGTACTTC.

This clonotype was detected only a few times. The chain links TRBV7-3 to TRBJ2-2; D gene ambiguous. The germline V gene encodes CDR1 SGHTA and CDR2 FQGTGA. CDR3 length: 15 amino acids. V shed 2 bases and J shed 8 bases, with 15 bases lying between them. CDR3 sequence (DNA): TGTGCCAGCAGCTTAGAAGCCACCGTCGTGGGGGAGCTGTTTTTT. Amino acids: CASSLEATVVGELFF.

This clonotype was seen repeatedly, ten times or more. This chain connects TRBV20-1 to TRBJ1-2; D is possibly TRBD1 (6 bases). Trimming took off 0 bases at V and 3 bases at J, with 17 bases between the two ends. The germline CDR1 and CDR2 sequences are DFQATT and SNEGSKA (reference sequence). The CDR3 totals 16 residues. The DNA for the CDR3 is TGCAGTGCTAGAGACAAATCTGGACAGTCCTACTATGGCTACACCTTC. Amino acid sequence: CSARDKSGQSYYGYTF.

This clonotype appeared many times. V usage is TRBV5-1 and J usage is TRBJ2-3; D remains unclear. The CDR3 loop spans 15 amino acids. Germline-derived CDR1 and CDR2 are SGHRS and YFSETQ. Trimming removed 0 bases at V and 0 bases at J, with 8 bases between. The CDR3 sequence: CASSLVAKSTDTQYF. The CDR3 coding sequence is TGCGCCAGCAGCTTGGTAGCAAAGAGCACAGATACGCAGTATTTT.

This clonotype was seen repeatedly, ten times or more. This chain links TRBV20-1 with TRBJ2-3; D may match TRBD1 or TRBD2 (5 bases each). The CDR3 is 13 amino acids. Germline CDR1 reads DFQATT; CDR2 reads SNEGSKA (reference sequence). Trimming took 1 base from V and 6 from J, leaving 11 bases between them. The CDR3 DNA reads as TGCAGTGCTAGAGGCTCCTGGGGGGATACGCAGTATTTT. This sequence encodes CSARGSWGDTQYF.

This clonotype was seen many times. The rearrangement uses TRBV29-1 and TRBJ2-1; 10 positions match TRBD2. Losses at the gene ends were 7 bases for V and 9 bases for J; bases not matched to a gene: 12. This CDR3 spans 14 amino acids. Germline lookup yields CDR1 SQVTM and CDR2 ANQGSEA. CDR3: CSGGSSGSFVEQFF. The CDR3 DNA is TGCAGCGGCGGATCTAGCGGGAGCTTCGTTGAGCAGTTCTTC.

This clonotype was seen many times. CDR3 in DNA: TGCGCCAGCAGCCTGCGTACTCAAGAGACCCAGTACTTC. Protein: CASSLRTQETQYF. The chain links TRBV5-1 to TRBJ2-5, with unresolved D. Germline V lookup: CDR1 SGHRS, CDR2 YFSETQ. There are 13 residues in the CDR3. V was clipped by 4 bases and J by 2 bases, with 9 bases between them.

This clonotype was seen many times. The gene calls are TRBV28 and TRBJ1-2, with TRBD1 matching over 12 bases. The ends lost 2 bases at V and 7 bases at J; junction bases unmatched: 11. This CDR3 contains 17 residues. Germline V gives CDR1 MDHEN, CDR2 SYDVKM. The CDR3 sequence is CASSLGRGDRGLGGYTF. The CDR3, as DNA: TGTGCCAGCAGTTTAGGGCGAGGGGACAGGGGGCTGGGTGGCTACACCTTC.

This clonotype was recorded many times. The chain uses TRBV3-1 and TRBJ2-4; 8 bases line up with TRBD1. V dropped 0 bases and J dropped 8; count of bases not matched to a gene: 3. Germline lookup yields CDR1 LGHDT and CDR2 YNNKEL (reference sequence). The CDR3 length is 14 residues. The CDR3 region has the DNA TGTGCCAGCAGCCAAGACAACAGGGGGGACATTCAGTACTTC. This sequence encodes CASSQDNRGDIQYF.

At least ten counts were recorded for this clonotype. V and J are TRBV20-1 and TRBJ1-6; D is possibly TRBD1 (5 bases). Trimming cost V 5 bases and J 6 bases, with 11 bases left between them. This CDR3 spans 13 amino acids. Germline V gene lookup returns CDR1 DFQATT and CDR2 SNEGSKA (reference sequence). The CDR3: CSAGGGGNSPLHF. CDR3 nucleotides: TGCAGTGCTGGCGGGGGTGGTAATTCACCCCTCCACTTT.

This clonotype was seen repeatedly, ten times or more. The rearrangement joins TRBV28 to TRBJ2-7; 7 bases agree with TRBD1. CDR3 length: 15 amino acids. V lost 6 bases to trimming and J lost 0 bases; unmatched junction nucleotides: 8. Germline V gene sequence: CDR1 MDHEN, CDR2 SYDVKM. CDR3 residues: CASRPPGQSSYEQYF. For the CDR3, the DNA is TGTGCCAGCAGACCCCCGGGACAGTCCTCCTACGAGCAGTACTTC.

This clonotype was counted many times. This chain links TRBV3-1 with TRBJ2-5; 9 bases are a match to TRBD2. J lost 13 bases, V lost 4 bases, and 13 bases had no gene match. Per the germline V gene, CDR1 is LGHDT and CDR2 is YNNKEL (reference sequence). This CDR3 has 14 amino acids. The CDR3 nucleotides read TGTGCCAGCAGCCTTAGGGTAGCGGGAGTCGGGCGGTACTTC. This codes for CASSLRVAGVGRYF.

This clonotype was counted ten times or more. This sequence joins TRBV20-1 and TRBJ2-7; 8 positions match TRBD1. There are 14 residues in the CDR3. Germline CDR1 DFQATT, CDR2 SNEGSKA (reference sequence). The trim removed 4 bases at V and 3 bases at J, leaving 8 bases unmatched. The CDR3 sequence is CSAKDRVTIYEQYF. CDR3 nucleotide sequence: TGCAGTGCTAAGGACAGGGTAACTATCTACGAGCAGTACTTC.